This entry lists 21 T cell receptor beta chains sequenced from one sample in a study of type 1 regulatory T cells. TCRdb re-derived calls from the reads in MiXCR, one entry per CDR3 protein. The profile shows 60,000 to 80,000 distinct CDR3 sequences, 55% to 80% of them singletons. These receptors' targets are unknown. The sequenced sample was cultured T cells, either the whole culture or a sorted T cell fraction (not recorded which). Subset reported: Tr1-enriched cell product generated in vitro against host alloantigens. All receptors come from a human donor in good health.

The CDR3 coding sequence is TGCGCCAGCAGTCAATCGTACCGGGGGGAGAACACTGAAGCTTTCTTT. As protein: CASSQSYRGENTEAFF. The chain uses TRBV23-1 and TRBJ1-1; the D gene is possibly TRBD1 (5 bases). TRBV23-1 is an ORF, with its function uncertain. The CDR3 extends over 16 amino acids. Trimming removed 0 bases at V and 1 base at J, with 12 bases between.

The chain carries TRBV29-1 and TRBJ2-7; 11 bases are shared with TRBD2. Losses at the gene ends were 7 bases for V and 7 bases for J; bases not matched to a gene: 9. This CDR3 region has 13 residues. CDR1 and CDR2 (germline): SQVTM, ANQGSEA. The CDR3 sequence: CSGGTSGGWEQYF. The CDR3 nucleotides are TGCAGCGGCGGGACTAGCGGAGGGTGGGAGCAGTACTTC.

This clonotype was observed a few times. This chain links TRBV27 with TRBJ2-3; no reliable D call. Germline assignment: CDR1 MNHEY and CDR2 SMNVEV (reference sequence). V was pared by 6 bases and J by 4 bases, with 8 bases between. The CDR3 extends over 12 amino acids. The CDR3 DNA reads TGTGCCAGCAGCCCCGGCCCAGATACGCAGTATTTT. Amino acids: CASSPGPDTQYF.

The chain couples TRBV27 to TRBJ2-1; D remains ambiguous. CDR3 length: 11 residues. Trimming removed 5 bases at V and 5 bases at J, with 4 bases between. CDR1 is MNHEY and CDR2 is SMNVEV in the germline V gene (reference sequence). The CDR3 DNA sequence: TGTGCCAGCAGTCAAGACAATGAGCAGTTCTTC. Encoded protein: CASSQDNEQFF.

The chain's CDR3 is CASSLSGLGGSTGELFF. As DNA, the CDR3 is TGTGCCAGCAGTCTCAGTGGACTAGGGGGAAGCACCGGGGAGCTGTTTTTT. The chain links TRBV6-4 to TRBJ2-2; tentatively, D is TRBD2 (7 bases). Germline V gene sequence: CDR1 MRHNA, CDR2 SNTAGT. V gave up 5 bases and J gave up 4 bases, with 20 bases separating them. The CDR3 extends over 17 amino acids.

Of note for this clonotype: The junction and the germline gene differ at one end; a read error may be behind it. The chain carries TRBV10-3 and TRBJ2-3; D not certain. This CDR3 region has 11 residues. Looked up from germline, CDR1 is ENHRY and CDR2 is SYGVKD. DNA of the CDR3: TGTGCCATCTCTGGGTCAGATATGCAGTATTTT. It translates to CAISGSDMQYF.

This rearrangement joins TRBV20-1 to TRBJ1-2; D possibly corresponds to TRBD1 (6 bases). CDR3 length: 13 amino acids. The germline CDR1 and CDR2 sequences are DFQATT and SNEGSKA (reference sequence). Trimming removed 5 bases at V and 4 bases at J, with 14 bases between. The CDR3 is CSAYRDIIYGYTF. CDR3 sequence (DNA): TGCAGTGCTTACCGGGACATCATCTATGGCTACACCTTC.

This chain connects TRBV5-1 to TRBJ2-3; D remains ambiguous. The CDR3 has 13 residues. V was pared by 0 bases and J by 1 base, with 3 bases between. CDR1 is SGHRS, CDR2 YFSETQ, per germline. CDR3 residues: CASSLVGTDTQYF. The DNA for the CDR3 is TGCGCCAGCAGCTTGGTCGGCACAGATACGCAGTATTTT.

This chain uses TRBV19 with TRBJ1-4, with 11 positions matching TRBD1. From germline, CDR1 is LNHDA and CDR2 SQIVND (reference sequence). This CDR3 has 13 amino acids. The junction had 4 bases not matched to a gene; V was cut back by 8 bases and J by 8 bases. CDR3 bases: TGTGCCAGTCGGGACAGGGGGATAGAAAAACTGTTTTTT. Translated: CASRDRGIEKLFF.

The chain is built from TRBV4-2 and TRBJ2-7; 7 bases align to TRBD1. V lost 4 bases to trimming and J lost 2 bases; unmatched junction nucleotides: 5. The CDR3 consists of 14 residues. Germline loops: CDR1 LGHNA, CDR2 YNFKEQ. The CDR3 region is CASSLRQGPYEQYF. The DNA for the CDR3 is TGTGCCAGCAGCCTTCGACAGGGACCCTACGAGCAGTACTTC.

This clonotype occurred a few times. The chain links TRBV10-2 to TRBJ2-1; 8 nucleotides match TRBD2. CDR1 WSHSY and CDR2 SAAADI come from the germline V gene. CDR3 length: 14 residues. V gave up 8 bases and J gave up 9 bases; unmatched junction bases: 12. In DNA, the CDR3 is TGCGCCAGCGCCCCCGGGACTAGAGGGGGTGAGCAGTTCTTC. It translates to CASAPGTRGGEQFF.

This CDR3 is CSATRQGPGSEQYF. CDR3 in DNA: TGCAGTGCTACCAGACAGGGCCCGGGCTCCGAGCAGTACTTC. The chain combines TRBV20-1 with TRBJ2-7, with 7 bases identical to TRBD1. The CDR3 has 14 amino acids. V dropped 4 bases and J dropped 6; count of bases not matched to a gene: 12. From germline, CDR1 is DFQATT and CDR2 SNEGSKA (reference sequence).

This sequence joins TRBV29-1 and TRBJ2-5; 10 bases map to TRBD2. V was clipped by 3 bases and J by 4 bases; unmatched bases: 11. This CDR3 is 16 amino acids long. Germline loops: CDR1 SQVTM, CDR2 ANQGSEA. This CDR3 is CSVEGTTSGIGETQYF. CDR3 DNA: TGCAGCGTTGAGGGCACCACTAGCGGGATTGGAGAGACCCAGTACTTC.

This clonotype was observed many times. The chain links TRBV18 to TRBJ1-1; 7 bases are shared with TRBD1. The CDR3 length is 14 residues. The ends lost 2 bases at V and 6 bases at J; junction bases unmatched: 6. Germline V gene data show CDR1 as KGHSH and CDR2 as LQKENI. CDR3 protein: CASSPSTGIPEAFF. The CDR3 DNA reads TGTGCCAGCTCACCATCGACAGGGATCCCTGAAGCTTTCTTT.

This chain connects TRBV7-9 to TRBJ1-4; D is possibly TRBD1 (6 bases). Deletions cut 6 bases from V and 8 bases from J, with 13 bases between. Germline V gene data show CDR1 as SEHNR and CDR2 as FQNEAQ (reference sequence). The CDR3 runs 13 residues. DNA for the CDR3: TGTGCCAGCAGTAGGGGGGACGGGGAAAAACTGTTTTTT. This sequence encodes CASSRGDGEKLFF.

The V gene is TRBV5-1, the J gene TRBJ2-3, with a weak D call TRBD1 (5 bases). The CDR3 is 14 residues long. The germline gives CDR1 SGHRS, CDR2 YFSETQ. Trimming cost V 4 bases and J 6 bases, with 15 bases left between them. The CDR3 DNA reads as TGCGCCAGCAGCGACAGACAGCCTAGGGATACGCAGTATTTT. It translates to CASSDRQPRDTQYF.

As DNA, the CDR3 is TGCAGTGCCCGGACTAGCGGAGAAAACATTCAGTACTTC. It translates to CSARTSGENIQYF. This chain joins TRBV20-1 and TRBJ2-4; 10 positions match TRBD2. CDR1 and CDR2 from the germline V gene are DFQATT and SNEGSKA (reference sequence). The CDR3 extends over 13 amino acids. V lost 6 bases and J lost 5; bases outside the gene matches: 4.

The V gene is TRBV3-1, the J gene TRBJ2-1; TRBD2 agrees at 12 bases. The CDR3 is made up of 17 amino acids. Looked up from germline, CDR1 is LGHDT and CDR2 is YNNKEL (reference sequence). J lost 4 bases, V lost 1 base, and 5 bases had no gene match. The CDR3 region has the DNA TGTGCCAGCAGCCAAGTCGCCGGGACTAGCGGGTACAATGAGCAGTTCTTC. Translation gives CASSQVAGTSGYNEQFF.

The chain combines TRBV10-3 with TRBJ2-2; 9 bases are shared with TRBD2. The CDR3 length is 13 residues. V trimming: 8 bases; J trimming: 5 bases; junction bases outside the gene matches: 3. Per the germline V gene, CDR1 is ENHRY and CDR2 is SYGVKD. Here the CDR3 reads CAIRLAATGELFF. The CDR3 coding sequence is TGTGCCATCCGACTAGCGGCGACCGGGGAGCTGTTTTTT.

V and J are TRBV5-8 and TRBJ2-7; D possibly corresponds to TRBD1 (6 bases). CDR3 size: 15 residues. The V end lost 4 bases, the J end lost 0 bases, and 14 bases lay between the germline ends. Germline V lookup: CDR1 SGHTS, CDR2 YDEGEE. The CDR3 DNA sequence: TGTGCCAGCAGCGCACGGGACACCAGCTCCTACGAGCAGTACTTC. It specifies CASSARDTSSYEQYF.

This clonotype was counted a few times. The chain employs TRBV3-1 and TRBJ2-2, with 10 positions matching TRBD2. Germline loops: CDR1 LGHDT, CDR2 YNNKEL (reference sequence). V lost 4 bases, J lost 5 bases, and 4 bases stayed unmatched. This CDR3 is built from 15 residues. CDR3 bases: TGTGCCAGCAGCCGGACTAGCGGAAAAACCGGGGAGCTGTTTTTT. Protein sequence: CASSRTSGKTGELFF.